This T cell receptor (beta chain) was recovered during a study of blood T cell repertoires in COVID-19. Germline V lookup: CDR1 SQVTM, CDR2 ANQGSEA. V shed 1 base, J shed 5 bases, and the junction held 6 bases outside the gene matches. The CDR3 extends over 16 amino acids. Profiled with immunoSEQ multiplex PCR; TCRdb holds only in-frame clones, not every one. The data show roughly 150,000 clones, approximately 92% seen once. The source of this sequence is a woman between 40 and 50 years old with acute or convalescent COVID-19. Sequenced material: peripheral blood. The chain recombines TRBV29-1 with TRBJ2-3; 13 bases are shared with TRBD2. The CDR3 sequence: CSVEGRLAGGRDTQYF. CDR3 DNA sequence: TGCAGCGTTGAAGGCAGACTAGCGGGGGGTAGAGATACGCAGTATTTT.